These 9 T cell receptor beta chains were sequenced from one sample in a study of cytomegalovirus exposure and HLA in healthy donors. Primers for the PCR totalled 60 Vbeta and 13 Jbeta. Assay used: immunoSEQ multiplex PCR; TCRdb lists only in-frame clones, some missing. The sample includes roughly 200,000 clones, 76% seen only once; the top ten take 0.63%. Sample: PBMCs. The receptors originated from a young man in good health and CMV-seronegative.

This rearrangement joins TRBV7-9 to TRBJ2-7; D unresolved. This CDR3 region has 13 residues. The V gene's germline CDR1 is SEHNR and CDR2 FQNEAQ (reference sequence). Between the trimmed V and J ends, which lost 1 base and 2 bases, there was a span of 6 bases. The CDR3 region is CASSLVQTYEQYF. CDR3 DNA sequence: TGTGCCAGCAGCTTAGTACAGACCTACGAGCAGTACTTC.

The rearrangement joins TRBV11-2 to TRBJ2-7; 8 nucleotides align to TRBD2. The CDR3 runs to 15 residues. Germline loops: CDR1 SGHAT, CDR2 FQNNGV. J lost 0 bases, V lost 4 bases, and 5 bases had no gene match. The CDR3 DNA is TGTGCCAGCAGCTCTCTAGCGGGCCTCTCCTACGAGCAGTACTTC. Residues: CASSSLAGLSYEQYF.

This clone has a single count. A read error may produce the germline difference seen at one junction end. The chain has TRBV19 and TRBJ2-3; the D is unclear. The germline V gene has CDR1 LNHDA and CDR2 SQIVND (reference sequence). This CDR3 has 12 amino acids. CDR3 amino acids: CASSSTEDMQYF. For the CDR3, the DNA is TGTGCCAGTAGCTCCACAGAAGATATGCAGTATTTT.

The chain combines TRBV9 with TRBJ2-3; 10 nucleotides agree with TRBD2. CDR3 size: 17 residues. In germline, CDR1 is SGDLS, CDR2 YYNGEE. The J segment lost 4 bases and the V segment lost 3 bases, leaving 11 bases of the junction unmatched. CDR3 protein: CASSASRLAGGPDTQYF. CDR3 sequence (DNA): TGTGCCAGCAGCGCCTCGCGTTTAGCGGGAGGTCCAGATACGCAGTATTTT.

V is TRBV19 and J is TRBJ1-1; 8 nucleotides match TRBD1. Germline trimming cut 6 bases from V and 3 bases from J; bases unmatched to any gene: 12. The CDR3 covers 16 residues. The germline CDR1 and CDR2 sequences are LNHDA and SQIVND (reference sequence). CDR3 amino acids: CASRKGQATMDTEAFF. The CDR3, as DNA: TGTGCCAGTAGAAAGGGACAGGCAACAATGGACACTGAAGCTTTCTTT.

V gene TRBV25-1 combines with J gene TRBJ2-3; 9 bases are a match to TRBD2. The trim removed 1 base at V and 5 bases at J, leaving 10 bases unmatched. The germline V gene encodes CDR1 MGHDK and CDR2 SYGVNS. This CDR3 is built from 17 residues. CDR3 region: CASSEWGREGRIDTQYF. CDR3 coding DNA: TGTGCCAGCAGTGAATGGGGGCGGGAGGGCCGTATAGATACGCAGTATTTT.

This clone was seen more than once but under ten times. The J gene is TRBJ1-2, the V gene TRBV2; 8 nucleotides match TRBD1. The CDR3 runs 13 residues. CDR1 is SNHLY, CDR2 FYNNEI, per germline. The J segment lost 8 bases and the V segment lost 6 bases, leaving 8 bases of the junction unmatched. CDR3 nucleotides: TGTGCCAGCAGAGGACAGGGAAGGGGCGGCTACACCTTC. It translates to CASRGQGRGGYTF.

This rearrangement joins TRBV2 to TRBJ2-3; 7 nucleotides line up with TRBD2. Unmatched junction bases numbered 5, after V lost 2 bases and J lost 0 bases. The CDR3 runs 16 residues. The V gene's germline CDR1 is SNHLY and CDR2 FYNNEI. The CDR3 protein is CASSERASGSTDTQYF. Here the CDR3 DNA reads TGTGCCAGCAGTGAAAGGGCTAGCGGTAGCACAGATACGCAGTATTTT.

A single count supports this clone. The rearrangement joins TRBV25-1 to TRBJ1-5; D gene unclear. The CDR3 sequence is 12 residues long. Germline lookup yields CDR1 MGHDK and CDR2 SYGVNS. Trimming removed 3 bases from V and 6 bases from J, with 6 bases in between. CDR3 nucleotide sequence: TGTGCCAGCAGTGAGGGCTCTCAGCCCCAGCATTTT. It yields the protein CASSEGSQPQHF. Using reference TRBV25-1 and TRBJ1-5 for the parts outside the CDR3, the full variable domain is EADIYQTPRYLVIGTGKKITLECSQTMGHDKMYWYQQDPGMELHLIHYSYGVNSTEKGDLSSESTVSRIRTEHFPLTLESARPSHTSQYLCASSEGSQPQHFGDGTRLSIL.